This T cell receptor beta chain came from a study of shared clonotypes between healthy human individuals. In the study overall: Each donor's CD4 naive and CD4 memory cells filled three plates apiece, CD8 naive two, and CD8 memory one.

From germline, CDR1 is MNHNS and CDR2 SASEGT. The ends lost 8 bases at V and 2 bases at J; junction bases unmatched: 10. The CDR3 extends over 15 amino acids. TCRdb's table, derived via immunoSEQ multiplex PCR, lists solely in-frame clones and lacks some. Here the sample spans 2.3 million or so clones, roughly 93% being singletons. The clonotype was recovered from a man in his late teens or twenties in good health. Some clones in this sample may be carry-over from other donors' samples. The rearrangement links TRBV6-1 to TRBJ2-7; 9 bases are shared with TRBD2. Sequenced material: naive CD4+ T cells from PBMCs. Subset here: CD45RA+ positively selected. This chain's CDR3 is CASRRTSGLTYEQYF. Written as DNA, the CDR3 is TGTGCCAGCCGAAGAACTAGCGGGTTGACCTACGAGCAGTACTTC.